This T cell receptor (beta chain) was identified in a study of Ad26.COV2.S vaccination and SARS-CoV-2 variants. Overall study findings and caveats: Estimates derived from TCR breadth and depth analyses may have underestimated total T cell responses. Relative to placebo recipients, vaccine recipients exhibited elevated spike-specific TCR breadth.

The germline V gene encodes CDR1 MNHEY and CDR2 SVGEGT. J was trimmed by 0 bases and V by 4 bases; bases with no gene match: 2. The CDR3 sequence is 14 residues long. The repertoire was sequenced with immunoSEQ multiplex PCR; TCRdb's copy has only in-frame clones and lacks some. The table includes hundreds of thousands of clones, approximately 85% detected once. Treatment in this sample: 15 to 20 received Ad26.COV2.S at low or high dose, single or two shots; 5 received placebo; per-sample allocation not given. At day 63 after the first vaccine or placebo injection, samples were drawn. The administered vaccine (an Ad26 vector) expressed Wuhan-strain SARS-CoV-2 spike. This clone has more than one count but fewer than ten. Antigen unknown.

This chain links TRBV6-2 or TRBV6-3 with TRBJ2-7; TRBD1 matches 8 bases. The material was peripheral blood, obtained in a trial of Ad26.COV2.S vaccine versus placebo. The source is a person aged 18-60 years who received the Ad26.COV2.S COVID-19 vaccine or a placebo. The DNA of the CDR3 is TGTGCCAGCAGTTGGGGACAGGACTCCTACGAGCAGTACTTC. It codes for CASSWGQDSYEQYF.